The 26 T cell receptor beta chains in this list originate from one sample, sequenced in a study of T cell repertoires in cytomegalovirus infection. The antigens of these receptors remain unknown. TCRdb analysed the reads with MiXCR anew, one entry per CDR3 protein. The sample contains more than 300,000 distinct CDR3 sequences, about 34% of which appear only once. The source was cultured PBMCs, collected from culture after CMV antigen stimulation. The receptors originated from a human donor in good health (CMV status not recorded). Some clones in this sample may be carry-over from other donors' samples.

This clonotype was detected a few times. Here the CDR3 reads CASTEVSPGNTGELFF. The DNA for the CDR3 is TGCGCCAGCACAGAAGTTTCGCCGGGGAACACCGGGGAGCTGTTTTTT. This sequence joins TRBV10-2 and TRBJ2-2, with D unresolved. V was trimmed by 7 bases and J by 1 base, leaving 16 bases between them. The CDR3 has 16 amino acids. Germline V gene lookup returns CDR1 WSHSY and CDR2 SAAADI.

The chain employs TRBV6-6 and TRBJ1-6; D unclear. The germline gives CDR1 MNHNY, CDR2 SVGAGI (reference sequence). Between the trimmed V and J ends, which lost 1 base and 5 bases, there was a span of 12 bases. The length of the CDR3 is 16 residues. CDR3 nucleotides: TGTGCCAGCAGTTACTTAGCGCCGTTGGATAATTCACCCCTCCACTTT. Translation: CASSYLAPLDNSPLHF.

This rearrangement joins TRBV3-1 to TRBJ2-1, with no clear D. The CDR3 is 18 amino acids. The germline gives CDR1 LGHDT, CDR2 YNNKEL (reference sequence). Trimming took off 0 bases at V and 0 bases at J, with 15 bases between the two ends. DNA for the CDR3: TGTGCCAGCAGCCAAGATCTCCCCACTATAAGCTCCTACAATGAGCAGTTCTTC. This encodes CASSQDLPTISSYNEQFF.

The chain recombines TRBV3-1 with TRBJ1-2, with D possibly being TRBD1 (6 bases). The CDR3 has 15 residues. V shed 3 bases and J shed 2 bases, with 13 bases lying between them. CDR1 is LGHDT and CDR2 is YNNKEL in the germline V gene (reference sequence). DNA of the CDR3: TGTGCCAGCAGCCAGGTGACAGGAGGAAACTATGGCTACACCTTC. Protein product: CASSQVTGGNYGYTF.

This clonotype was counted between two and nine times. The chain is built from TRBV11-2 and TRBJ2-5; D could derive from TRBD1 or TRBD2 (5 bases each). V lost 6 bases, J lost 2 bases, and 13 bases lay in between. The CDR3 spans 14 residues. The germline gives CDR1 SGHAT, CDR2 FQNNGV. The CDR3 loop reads CASSIGTYQETQYF. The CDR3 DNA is TGTGCCAGCAGTATAGGGACGTATCAAGAGACCCAGTACTTC.

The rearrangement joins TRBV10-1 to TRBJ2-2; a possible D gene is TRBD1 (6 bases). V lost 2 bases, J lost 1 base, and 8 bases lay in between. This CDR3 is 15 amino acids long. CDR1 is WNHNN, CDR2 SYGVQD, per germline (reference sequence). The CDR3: CASSEGGQNTGELFF. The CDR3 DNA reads TGCGCCAGCAGTGAGGGGGGACAGAACACCGGGGAGCTGTTTTTT.

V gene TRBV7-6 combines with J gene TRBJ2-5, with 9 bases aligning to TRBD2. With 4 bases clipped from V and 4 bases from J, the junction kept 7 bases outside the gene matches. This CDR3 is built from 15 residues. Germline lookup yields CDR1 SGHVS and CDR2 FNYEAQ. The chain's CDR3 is CASSSIAGEGETQYF. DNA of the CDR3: TGTGCCAGCAGCTCAATAGCGGGAGAAGGAGAGACCCAGTACTTC.

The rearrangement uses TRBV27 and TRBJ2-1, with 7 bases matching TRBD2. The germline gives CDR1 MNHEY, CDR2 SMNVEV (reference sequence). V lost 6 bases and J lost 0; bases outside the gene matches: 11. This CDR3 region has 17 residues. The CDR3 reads CASSPGGGPSSYNEQFF. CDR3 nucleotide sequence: TGTGCCAGCAGCCCGGGAGGCGGACCGAGCTCCTACAATGAGCAGTTCTTC.

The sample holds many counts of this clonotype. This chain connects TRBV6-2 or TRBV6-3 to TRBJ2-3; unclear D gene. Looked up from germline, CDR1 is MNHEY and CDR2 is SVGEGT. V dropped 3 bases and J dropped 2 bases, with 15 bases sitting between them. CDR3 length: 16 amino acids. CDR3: CASSYPTAHLTDTQYF. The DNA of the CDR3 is TGTGCCAGCAGTTATCCGACGGCACACCTCACAGATACGCAGTATTTT.

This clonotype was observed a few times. DNA of the CDR3: TGCAGCGTGAGATCCGGGACAGGAGACGAGCAGTACTTC. Its translation: CSVRSGTGDEQYF. The chain employs TRBV29-1 and TRBJ2-7; the match to TRBD1 covers 8 bases. This CDR3 comprises 13 residues. The V gene end was trimmed by 6 bases and the J gene end by 5 bases; junction bases not matched to a gene: 9. The germline gives CDR1 SQVTM, CDR2 ANQGSEA.

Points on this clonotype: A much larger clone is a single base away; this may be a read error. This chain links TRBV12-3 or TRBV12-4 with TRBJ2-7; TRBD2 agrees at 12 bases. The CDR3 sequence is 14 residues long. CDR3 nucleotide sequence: TGTGCCAGCAGTCGGACTAGCGGGGCCTACGAGCAGTGCTTC. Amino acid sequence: CASSRTSGAYEQCF.

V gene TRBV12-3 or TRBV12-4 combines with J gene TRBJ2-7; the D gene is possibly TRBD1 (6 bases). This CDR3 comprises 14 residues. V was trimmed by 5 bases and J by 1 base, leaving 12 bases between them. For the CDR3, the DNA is TGTGCCAGCAGTCCCTGGACAGATTCCTACGAGCAGTACTTC. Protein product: CASSPWTDSYEQYF.

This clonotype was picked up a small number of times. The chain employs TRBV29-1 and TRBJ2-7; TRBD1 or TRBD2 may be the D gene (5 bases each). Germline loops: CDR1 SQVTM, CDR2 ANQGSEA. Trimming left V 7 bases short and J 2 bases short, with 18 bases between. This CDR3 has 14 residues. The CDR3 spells CSAGGDTVPYEQYF. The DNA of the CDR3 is TGCAGCGCTGGGGGAGATACAGTGCCCTACGAGCAGTACTTC.

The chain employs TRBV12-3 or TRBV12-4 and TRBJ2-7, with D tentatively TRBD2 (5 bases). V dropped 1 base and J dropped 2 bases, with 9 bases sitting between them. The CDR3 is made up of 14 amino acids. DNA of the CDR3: TGTGCCAGCAGTTTAGATCCGAGGGCCTACGAGCAGTACTTC. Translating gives CASSLDPRAYEQYF.

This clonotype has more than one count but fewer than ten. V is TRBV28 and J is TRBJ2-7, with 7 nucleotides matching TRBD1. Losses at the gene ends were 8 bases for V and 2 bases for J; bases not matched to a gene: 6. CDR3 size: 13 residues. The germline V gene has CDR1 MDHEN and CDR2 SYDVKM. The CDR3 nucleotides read TGTGCCAGCTGCCGGGACAGCCCCTACGAGCAGTACTTC. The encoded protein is CASCRDSPYEQYF.

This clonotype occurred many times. The CDR3 loop reads CASSLARDDEQFF. CDR3 coding DNA: TGTGCCAGCAGCCTGGCGCGGGATGATGAGCAGTTCTTC. V is TRBV7-2 and J is TRBJ2-1; tentatively, D is TRBD2 (6 bases). Trimming left V 5 bases short and J 8 bases short, with 13 bases between. This CDR3 has 13 amino acids. Germline V gives CDR1 SGHTA, CDR2 FQGNSA.

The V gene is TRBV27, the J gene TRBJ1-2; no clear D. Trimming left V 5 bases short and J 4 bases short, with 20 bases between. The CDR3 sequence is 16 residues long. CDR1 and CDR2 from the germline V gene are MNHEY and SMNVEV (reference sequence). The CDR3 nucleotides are TGTGCCAGCAGTACCCGTTACAGCCTTAACCCCTATGGCTACACCTTC. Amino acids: CASSTRYSLNPYGYTF.

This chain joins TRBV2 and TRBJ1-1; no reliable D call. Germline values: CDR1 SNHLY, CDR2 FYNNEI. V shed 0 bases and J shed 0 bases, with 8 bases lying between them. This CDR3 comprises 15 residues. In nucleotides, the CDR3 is TGTGCCAGCAGTGAAGCGTCAACCATGAACACTGAAGCTTTCTTT. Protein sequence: CASSEASTMNTEAFF.

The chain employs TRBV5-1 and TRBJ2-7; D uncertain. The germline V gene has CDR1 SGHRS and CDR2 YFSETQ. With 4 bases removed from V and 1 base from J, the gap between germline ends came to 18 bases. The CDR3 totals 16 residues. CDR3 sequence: CASSVDPTRNSYEQYV. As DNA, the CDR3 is TGCGCCAGCAGCGTGGACCCCACGAGGAATTCCTACGAGCAGTACGTC.

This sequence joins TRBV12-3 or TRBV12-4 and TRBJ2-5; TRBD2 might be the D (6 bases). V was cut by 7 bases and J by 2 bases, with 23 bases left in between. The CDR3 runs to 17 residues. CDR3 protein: CASTSRTLSGGQETQYF. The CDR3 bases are TGTGCCAGCACCTCCCGGACACTCAGTGGGGGGCAAGAGACCCAGTACTTC.

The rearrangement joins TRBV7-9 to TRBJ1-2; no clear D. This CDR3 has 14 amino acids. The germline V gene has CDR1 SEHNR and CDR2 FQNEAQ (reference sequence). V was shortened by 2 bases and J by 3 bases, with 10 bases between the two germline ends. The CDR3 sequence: CASSLYQADYGYTF. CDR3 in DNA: TGTGCCAGCAGCTTATATCAGGCAGACTATGGCTACACCTTC.

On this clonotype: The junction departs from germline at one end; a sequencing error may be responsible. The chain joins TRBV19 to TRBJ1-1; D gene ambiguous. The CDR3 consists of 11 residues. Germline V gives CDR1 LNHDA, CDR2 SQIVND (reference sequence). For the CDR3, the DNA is TGTGCCAGTAGTTACAGCACTGAAGCTTCCTTT. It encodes CASSYSTEASF.

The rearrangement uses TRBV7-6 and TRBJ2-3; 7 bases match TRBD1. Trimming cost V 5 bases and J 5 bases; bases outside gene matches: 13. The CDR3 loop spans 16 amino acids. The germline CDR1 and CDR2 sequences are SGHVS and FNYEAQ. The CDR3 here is CASSPETRGWGDTQYF. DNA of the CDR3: TGTGCCAGCAGCCCAGAGACCAGGGGGTGGGGAGATACGCAGTATTTT.

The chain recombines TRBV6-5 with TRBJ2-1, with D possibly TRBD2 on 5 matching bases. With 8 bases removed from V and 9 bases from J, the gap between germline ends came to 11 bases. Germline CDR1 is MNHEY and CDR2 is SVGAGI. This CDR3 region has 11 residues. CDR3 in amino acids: CASARAGEQFF. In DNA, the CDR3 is TGTGCCAGCGCGAGGGCCGGTGAGCAGTTCTTC.

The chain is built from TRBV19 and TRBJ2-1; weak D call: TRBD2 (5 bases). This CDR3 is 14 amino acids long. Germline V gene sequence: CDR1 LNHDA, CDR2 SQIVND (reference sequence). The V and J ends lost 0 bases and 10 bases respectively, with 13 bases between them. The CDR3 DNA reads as TGTGCCAGTAGTATAGATCTATTAGGAGGCGAGCAGTTCTTC. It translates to CASSIDLLGGEQFF.

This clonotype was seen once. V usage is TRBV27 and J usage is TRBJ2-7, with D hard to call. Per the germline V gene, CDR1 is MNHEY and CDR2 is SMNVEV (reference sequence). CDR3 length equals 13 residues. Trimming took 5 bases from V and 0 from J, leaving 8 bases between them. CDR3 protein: CASSIGRSYEQYF. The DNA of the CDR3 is TGTGCCAGCAGTATCGGACGCTCCTACGAGCAGTACTTC.